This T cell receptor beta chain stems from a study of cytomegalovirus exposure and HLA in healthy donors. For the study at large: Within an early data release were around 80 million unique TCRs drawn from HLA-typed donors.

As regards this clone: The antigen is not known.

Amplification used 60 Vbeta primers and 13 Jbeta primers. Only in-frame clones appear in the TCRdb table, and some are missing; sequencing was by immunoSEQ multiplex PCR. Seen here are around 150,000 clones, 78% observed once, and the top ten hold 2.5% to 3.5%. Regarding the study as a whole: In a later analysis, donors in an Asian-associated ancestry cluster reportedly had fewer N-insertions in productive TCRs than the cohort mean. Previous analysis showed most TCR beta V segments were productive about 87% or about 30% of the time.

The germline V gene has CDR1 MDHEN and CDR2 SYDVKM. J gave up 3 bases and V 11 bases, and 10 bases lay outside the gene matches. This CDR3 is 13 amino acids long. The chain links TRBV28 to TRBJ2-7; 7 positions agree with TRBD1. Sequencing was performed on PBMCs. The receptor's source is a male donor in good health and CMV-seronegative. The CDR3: CAGASGQDYEQYF. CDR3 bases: TGTGCCGGAGCTAGTGGACAGGACTACGAGCAGTACTTC.